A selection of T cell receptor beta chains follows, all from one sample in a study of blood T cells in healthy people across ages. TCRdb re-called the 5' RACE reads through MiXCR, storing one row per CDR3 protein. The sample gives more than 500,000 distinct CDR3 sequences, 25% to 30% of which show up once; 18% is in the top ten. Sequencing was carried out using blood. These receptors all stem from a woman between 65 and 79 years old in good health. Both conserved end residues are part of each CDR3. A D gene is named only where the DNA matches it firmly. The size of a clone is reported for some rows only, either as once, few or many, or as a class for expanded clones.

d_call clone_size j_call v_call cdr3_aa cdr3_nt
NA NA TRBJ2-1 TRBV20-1 CSAPGGLYNEQFF TGCAGTGCTCCGGGGGGCCTATACAATGAGCAGTTCTTC
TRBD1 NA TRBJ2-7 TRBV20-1 CSATIGTGSEQYF TGCAGTGCCACAATCGGGACAGGGAGCGAGCAGTACTTC
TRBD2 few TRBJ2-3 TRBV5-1 CASSLVLSSGADTQYF TGCGCCAGCAGCTTGGTGTTGTCTAGCGGGGCAGATACGCAGTATTTT
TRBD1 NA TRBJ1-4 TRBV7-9 CASSFATRTGGNEKLFF TGTGCCAGCAGCTTTGCCACCCGGACAGGGGGGAATGAAAAACTGTTTTTT
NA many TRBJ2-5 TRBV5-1 CASSFGAETQYF TGCGCCAGCAGCTTTGGGGCGGAGACCCAGTACTTC
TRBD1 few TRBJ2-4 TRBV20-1 CSAQQLQGAKNIQYF TGCAGTGCCCAGCAGCTACAGGGGGCCAAAAACATTCAGTACTTC
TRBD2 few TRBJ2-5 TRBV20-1 CSARGDGGDQETQYF TGCAGTGCTAGAGGAGACGGGGGGGACCAAGAGACCCAGTACTTC
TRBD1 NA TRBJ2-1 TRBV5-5 CASSLGQGPYNEQFF TGTGCCAGCAGCTTGGGACAGGGGCCCTACAATGAGCAGTTCTTC
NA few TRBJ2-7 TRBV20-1 CSARDPTSSYEQYF TGCAGTGCTAGAGATCCCACTAGCTCCTACGAGCAGTACTTC
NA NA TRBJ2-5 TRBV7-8 CASSLVASFGGGQGETQYF TGTGCCAGCAGCTTAGTGGCCAGCTTTGGTGGGGGCCAGGGTGAGACCCAGTACTTC
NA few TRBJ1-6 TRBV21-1 CASSKAKGNNSPLHF TGTGCCAGCAGCAAAGCCAAGGGCAATAATTCACCCCTCCACTTT
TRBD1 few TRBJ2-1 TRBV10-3 CAISEPGQGLYNEQFF TGTGCCATCAGTGAACCGGGACAGGGGCTTTACAATGAGCAGTTCTTC
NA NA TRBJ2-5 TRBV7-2 CASSTRTLRETQYF TGTGCCAGCAGCACGCGGACTCTCCGGGAGACCCAGTACTTC
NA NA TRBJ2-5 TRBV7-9 CASSYNAYQETQYF TGTGCCAGCAGTTATAATGCCTACCAAGAGACCCAGTACTTC
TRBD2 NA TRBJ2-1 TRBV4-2 CASSLSSGGINEQFF TGTGCCAGCAGCCTTTCAAGCGGGGGGATCAATGAGCAGTTCTTC
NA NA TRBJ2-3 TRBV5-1 CASSLLAASTPSTDTQYF TGCGCCAGCAGCTTGCTAGCTGCCTCGACGCCTAGCACAGATACGCAGTATTTT
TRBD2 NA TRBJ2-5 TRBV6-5 CAGSYSAGGFETQYF TGTGCCGGCAGTTACTCCGCGGGGGGATTTGAGACCCAGTACTTC
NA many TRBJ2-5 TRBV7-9 CASSLGQGPQETQYF TGTGCCAGCAGCTTGGGCCAGGGCCCCCAAGAGACCCAGTACTTC
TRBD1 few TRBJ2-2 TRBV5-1 CASSWDRDTGELFF TGCGCCAGCAGCTGGGACAGGGACACCGGGGAGCTGTTTTTT
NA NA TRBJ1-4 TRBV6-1 CASSGQNEKLFF TGTGCCAGCAGTGGACAGAATGAAAAACTGTTTTTT
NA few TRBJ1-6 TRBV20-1 CSARDGGYNSPLHF TGCAGTGCTAGAGATGGGGGCTATAATTCACCCCTCCACTTT
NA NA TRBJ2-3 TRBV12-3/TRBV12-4 CGSSRSDTQYF TGTGGCAGCAGCCGATCAGATACGCAGTATTTT
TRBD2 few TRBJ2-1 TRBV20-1 CSASLPRGGSYNEQFF TGCAGTGCTAGTTTGCCCCGGGGGGGCTCCTACAATGAGCAGTTCTTC
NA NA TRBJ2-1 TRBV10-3 CAISETYTEQFF TGTGCCATCAGTGAGACATATACGGAGCAGTTCTTC
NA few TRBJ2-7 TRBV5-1 CASSTGTATYEQYF TGCGCCAGCAGCACCGGGACGGCTACCTACGAGCAGTACTTC
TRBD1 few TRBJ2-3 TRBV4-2 CASSQDRQGATDTQYF TGTGCCAGCAGCCAAGATCGACAGGGGGCAACAGATACGCAGTATTTT
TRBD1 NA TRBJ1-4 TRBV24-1 CATSETGGRSEKLFF TGTGCCACCAGTGAGACAGGGGGCCGGTCGGAAAAACTGTTTTTT
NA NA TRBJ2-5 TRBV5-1 CASSEVQETQYF TGCGCCAGCAGCGAAGTCCAAGAGACCCAGTACTTC
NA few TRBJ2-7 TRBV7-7 CASSLAWGPSYEQYF TGTGCCAGCAGCTTAGCGTGGGGGCCCTCCTACGAGCAGTACTTC
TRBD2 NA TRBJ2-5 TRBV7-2 CASSSLVSSGGPKETQYF TGTGCCAGCAGCTCCTTGGTGTCTAGCGGGGGGCCCAAAGAGACCCAGTACTTC